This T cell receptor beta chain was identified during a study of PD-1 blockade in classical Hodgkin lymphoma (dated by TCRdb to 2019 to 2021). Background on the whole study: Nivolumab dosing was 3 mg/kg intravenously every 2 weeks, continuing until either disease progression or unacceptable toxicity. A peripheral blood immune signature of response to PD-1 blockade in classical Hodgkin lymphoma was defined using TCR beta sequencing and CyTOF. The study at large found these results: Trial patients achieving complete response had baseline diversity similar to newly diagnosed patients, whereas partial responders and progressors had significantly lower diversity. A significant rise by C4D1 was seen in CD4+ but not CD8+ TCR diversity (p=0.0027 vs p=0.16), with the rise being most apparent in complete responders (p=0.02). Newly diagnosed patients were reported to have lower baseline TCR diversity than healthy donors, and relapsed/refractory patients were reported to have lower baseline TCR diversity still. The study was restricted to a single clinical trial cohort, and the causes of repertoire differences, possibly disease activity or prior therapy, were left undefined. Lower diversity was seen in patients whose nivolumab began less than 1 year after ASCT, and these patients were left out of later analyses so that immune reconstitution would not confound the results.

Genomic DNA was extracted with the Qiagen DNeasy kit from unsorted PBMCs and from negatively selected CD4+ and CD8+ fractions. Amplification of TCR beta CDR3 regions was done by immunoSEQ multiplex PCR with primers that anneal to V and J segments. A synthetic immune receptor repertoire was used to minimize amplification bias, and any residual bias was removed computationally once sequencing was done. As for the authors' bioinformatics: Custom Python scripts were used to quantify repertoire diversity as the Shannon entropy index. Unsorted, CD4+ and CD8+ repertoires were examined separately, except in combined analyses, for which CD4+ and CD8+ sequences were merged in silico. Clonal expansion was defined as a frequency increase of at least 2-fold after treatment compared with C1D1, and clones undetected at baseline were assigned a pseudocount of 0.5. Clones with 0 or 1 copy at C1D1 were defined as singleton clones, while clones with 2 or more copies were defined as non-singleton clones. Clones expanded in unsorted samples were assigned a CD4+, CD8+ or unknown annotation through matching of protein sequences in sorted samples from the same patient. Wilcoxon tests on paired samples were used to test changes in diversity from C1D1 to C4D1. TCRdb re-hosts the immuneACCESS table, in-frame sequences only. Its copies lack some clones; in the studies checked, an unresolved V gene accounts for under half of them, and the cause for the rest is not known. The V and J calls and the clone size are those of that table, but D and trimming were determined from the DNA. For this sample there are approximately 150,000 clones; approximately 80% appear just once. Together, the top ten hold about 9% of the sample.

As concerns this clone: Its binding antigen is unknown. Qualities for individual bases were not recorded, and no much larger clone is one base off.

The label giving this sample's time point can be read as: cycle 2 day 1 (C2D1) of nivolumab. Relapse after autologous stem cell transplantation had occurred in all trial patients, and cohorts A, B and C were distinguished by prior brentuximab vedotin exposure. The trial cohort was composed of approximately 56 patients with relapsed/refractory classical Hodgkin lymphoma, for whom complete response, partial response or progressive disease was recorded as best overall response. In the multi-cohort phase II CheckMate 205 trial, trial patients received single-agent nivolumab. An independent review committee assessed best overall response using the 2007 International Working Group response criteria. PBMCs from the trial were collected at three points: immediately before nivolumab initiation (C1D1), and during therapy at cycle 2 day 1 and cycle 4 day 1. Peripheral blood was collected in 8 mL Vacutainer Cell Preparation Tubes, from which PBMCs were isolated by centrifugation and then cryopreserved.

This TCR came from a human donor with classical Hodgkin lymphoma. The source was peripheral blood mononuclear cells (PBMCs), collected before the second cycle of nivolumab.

DNA sequence: TGTGCCAGCTCACCTGAGGACATAGCGTTTGGGAGCTATGGCTACACCTTC. Translation gives CASSPEDIAFGSYGYTF. This receptor chain uses TRBV18 and TRBJ1-2; D gene: possibly TRBD1, on 5 matching bases. A distance of 21 bases separates the germline ends of V and J, which lose 3 bases and 4 bases respectively. Based on the germline V gene, the CDR1 and CDR2 sequences are KGHSH and LQKENI. Its CDR3 holds 17 amino acids, cysteine through phenylalanine. Only the CDR3 region is kept as DNA, spanning 51 bases read in frame from base 1.